The clone carrying this T cell receptor (beta chain) rates as medium-sized (0.01 to 0.1%). Germline CDR1 reads MNHEY; CDR2 reads SMNVEV (reference sequence). Trimming pared 3 bases from V and 0 bases from J, leaving 8 bases between. CDR3 length: 14 residues. Libraries were prepared by immunoSEQ multiplex PCR; TCRdb keeps only in-frame clonotypes and omits some of them. The top ten clones hold around 23% of a sample with roughly 26,000 clones, around 83% of them seen once. This record comes from a study of control samples from healthy donors and cancer patients. This clonotype was obtained from a man aged 60 to 69 with colorectal cancer. The sequenced sample consisted of PBMCs. This chain uses TRBV27 with TRBJ1-2; D not resolved. CDR3 region: CASSFGGPNYGYTF. CDR3 DNA sequence: TGTGCCAGCAGTTTTGGAGGGCCTAACTATGGCTACACCTTC.